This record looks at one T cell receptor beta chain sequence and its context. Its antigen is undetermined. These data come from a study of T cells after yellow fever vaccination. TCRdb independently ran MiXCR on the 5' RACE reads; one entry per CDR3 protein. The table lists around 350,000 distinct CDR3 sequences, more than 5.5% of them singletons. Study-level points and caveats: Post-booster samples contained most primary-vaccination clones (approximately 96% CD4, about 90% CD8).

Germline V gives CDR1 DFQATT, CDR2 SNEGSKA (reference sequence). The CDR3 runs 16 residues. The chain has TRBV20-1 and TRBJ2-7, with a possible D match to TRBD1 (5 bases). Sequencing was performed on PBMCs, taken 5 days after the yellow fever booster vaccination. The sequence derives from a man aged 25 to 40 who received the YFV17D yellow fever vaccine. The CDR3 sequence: CCVWGLAPGWAYEQYF. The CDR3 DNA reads TGCTGTGTCTGGGGCCTGGCTCCGGGTTGGGCCTACGAGCAGTACTTC.